A selection of T cell receptor beta chains follows, all from one sample in a study of T-cell reconstitution after alpha-beta-depleted transplantation in children. TCRdb ran MiXCR on the PCR reads and lists one entry per CDR3 protein. The repertoire holds about 300,000 distinct CDR3 sequences, with over 7% as singletons. The material was peripheral blood, obtained 360 days after TCRalphabeta/CD19-depleted stem cell transplant. Receptors originate from a female patient aged 2-10 years who had a stem cell transplant for Fanconi anemia, so the T cells may come from the graft donor. CDR3s include the opening cysteine and the closing phenylalanine or tryptophan. The order of the fields is clone size, V gene, J gene, D gene, CDR3 protein, CDR3 DNA. D genes are given only for firm matches. Expanded clones are given a class, and other clones once, few, many or no size at all.

many	TRBV5-1	TRBJ2-7	TRBD1	CASTTLGTGAYEQYF	TGCGCCAGCACCACACTAGGGACAGGAGCCTACGAGCAGTACTTC
many	TRBV7-2	TRBJ2-3	-	CASSFLLTSRTDTQYF	TGTGCCAGCAGCTTCCTTTTGACTTCCCGCACAGATACGCAGTATTTT
-	TRBV20-1	TRBJ2-4	-	CSARSGLLAKNIQYF	TGCAGTGCTAGGTCCGGGCTACTAGCCAAAAACATTCAGTACTTC
many	TRBV20-1	TRBJ2-3	-	CSARLTDTQYF	TGCAGTGCTAGACTCACAGATACGCAGTATTTT
many	TRBV29-1	TRBJ2-1	-	CSVAGRHNEQFF	TGCAGCGTTGCGGGAAGGCACAATGAGCAGTTCTTC
few	TRBV6-5	TRBJ1-1	-	CASNRQGAEAFF	TGTGCCAGCAACCGGCAAGGCGCTGAAGCTTTCTTT
many	TRBV7-6	TRBJ2-3	TRBD2	CASSQTSGGRGDTQYF	TGTGCCAGCAGCCAAACTAGCGGGGGGCGGGGAGATACGCAGTATTTT
many	TRBV6-5	TRBJ2-7	-	CASSFTGRKGVYEQYF	TGTGCCAGCAGTTTCACAGGTCGAAAAGGGGTCTACGAGCAGTACTTC
-	TRBV2	TRBJ2-6	TRBD1	CASSEWTGGVTGANVLTF	TGTGCCAGCAGTGAATGGACAGGGGGGGTCACTGGGGCCAACGTCCTGACTTTC
many	TRBV6-6	TRBJ2-7	-	CASSLGAAYEQYF	TGTGCCAGCAGTTTGGGAGCGGCCTACGAGCAGTACTTC
many	TRBV9	TRBJ2-1	TRBD2	CASSEAGGPSPRQFF	TGTGCCAGCAGTGAAGCGGGGGGGCCATCTCCACGTCAGTTCTTC
many	TRBV20-1	TRBJ2-5	-	CSAAGHQETQYF	TGCAGTGCTGCCGGGCATCAAGAGACCCAGTACTTC
many	TRBV29-1	TRBJ2-1	TRBD1	CSVEVGRGYNEQFF	TGCAGCGTTGAAGTGGGCAGGGGGTACAATGAGCAGTTCTTC
-	TRBV6-1	TRBJ2-5	-	CASSPGARQETQYF	TGTGCCAGCAGCCCCGGAGCGCGCCAAGAGACCCAGTACTTC
many	TRBV5-1	TRBJ2-5	-	CASSLDETQYF	TGCGCCAGCAGCTTGGATGAGACCCAGTACTTC
few	TRBV5-5	TRBJ2-2	-	CASSLHYTGELFF	TGTGCCAGCAGCCTGCACTACACCGGGGAGCTGTTTTTT
many	TRBV6-4	TRBJ2-1	-	CASKGGLDNEQFF	TGTGCCAGCAAGGGGGGCCTTGACAATGAGCAGTTCTTC
few	TRBV10-3	TRBJ2-6	-	CAISEKTTISGANVLTF	TGTGCCATCAGTGAGAAAACAACAATCTCTGGGGCCAACGTCCTGACTTTC
-	TRBV7-6	TRBJ2-7	TRBD2	CASRLAGVGRFSYEQYF	TGTGCCAGCAGACTAGCGGGAGTCGGTAGGTTTTCCTACGAGCAGTACTTC
few	TRBV7-6	TRBJ1-4	TRBD1	CASSPKGALNEKLFF	TGTGCCAGCAGCCCTAAGGGGGCTCTTAATGAAAAACTGTTTTTT
few	TRBV20-1	TRBJ2-1	TRBD2	CSESGLAGGVEFF	TGCAGTGAGTCGGGACTAGCGGGAGGCGTTGAGTTCTTC
many	TRBV3-1	TRBJ2-1	TRBD1	CASSHVGTGLYNEQFF	TGTGCCAGCAGCCACGTCGGGACAGGACTTTACAATGAGCAGTTCTTC
few	TRBV27	TRBJ1-5	-	CASSPRGARGGQPQHF	TGTGCCAGCAGTCCTCGAGGGGCCAGGGGTGGACAGCCCCAGCATTTT